This T cell receptor beta chain was recovered during a study of monozygotic twins with inflammatory bowel disease. Germline CDR1 SGHVS, CDR2 FQNEAQ. This CDR3 has 15 amino acids. General study findings and limits: Treatment differences in immunosuppression may have added variability to the repertoires of patients. Especially with disease activity, IBD patients shared fewer clonotypes with others than healthy twins did.

Eight separate reactions per sample served to make cDNA. TCRdb reprocessed the 5' RACE reads, keeping one entry per CDR3 protein, no DNA. This listing includes over 150,000 distinct CDR3 sequences. Points on this clonotype: Its antigen is not known.

Material for sequencing was blood. The J gene is TRBJ1-2, the V gene TRBV7-8. This sequence was found in a human donor with ulcerative colitis or Crohn's disease, or a healthy co-twin of an affected twin (not recorded which). The CDR3 region is CASSLDQAASYGYTF.